This T cell receptor (beta chain) was retrieved from a study of cytomegalovirus exposure and HLA in healthy donors. Separate from the approximately 730-subject first cohort, the roughly 120-subject validation cohort was the one that the donors belonged to. Whole-study findings and limits: The tendency of first-cohort TCR clusters to co-occur in the 120 validation repertoires was identified by a subsequent analysis.

Generated by immunoSEQ multiplex PCR, the TCRdb table keeps only in-frame clones and is missing some. The sample includes about 110,000 clones, roughly 90% of them seen just once. CDR1 and CDR2 from the germline V gene are SGHVS and FNYEAQ. The CDR3 is made up of 12 amino acids. V was shortened by 5 bases and J by 4 bases, with 8 bases between the two germline ends. As to this clone: Its target is not known.

The sequencing sample was made of PBMCs. This TCR derives from a woman aged 25 to 39 in good health and CMV-seropositive. The chain employs TRBV7-6 and TRBJ2-5; D call uncertain. CDR3 nucleotides: TGTGCCAGCAGCCCCCTCCCAGAGACCCAGTACTTC. Encoded protein: CASSPLPETQYF.